These 20 T cell receptor beta chains were all obtained from the same sample, sequenced in a study of CD8 T cells in Susac syndrome. RNA was extracted with the RNeasy kit, and a quantity of roughly 0.45 to 1 ug was reverse transcribed using random hexamers. Each CDR3 protein is one row after TCRdb ran MiXCR on the immunoSEQ multiplex PCR reads. In the table there are 250,000 to 300,000 distinct CDR3 sequences, 70% to 90% of which are singletons. Sequencing input: CD8+ T cells from PBMCs. These receptors originate from a human donor with multiple sclerosis.

This clonotype was detected once. The chain combines TRBV5-5 with TRBJ2-7; unclear D gene. This CDR3 is 14 amino acids long. The V end lost 0 bases, the J end lost 0 bases, and 7 bases lay between the germline ends. The V gene's germline CDR1 is SGHKS and CDR2 YYEKEE (reference sequence). CDR3 amino acids: CASSLEGFSYEQYF. In DNA form, the CDR3 reads TGTGCCAGCAGCTTGGAAGGGTTCTCCTACGAGCAGTACTTC. Together with reference TRBV5-5 and TRBJ2-7, the CDR3 gives the full variable domain: DAGVTQSPTHLIKTRGQQVTLRCSPISGHKSVSWYQQVLGQGPQFIFQYYEKEERGRGNFPDRFSARQFPNYSSELNVNALLLGDSALYLCASSLEGFSYEQYFGPGTRLTVT.

This clonotype has only a few counts. The chain couples TRBV27 to TRBJ1-5; D uncertain. There are 14 residues in the CDR3. Germline V gives CDR1 MNHEY, CDR2 SMNVEV (reference sequence). Trimming shortened V by 6 bases and J by 1 base, and 10 bases separated the two germline ends. CDR3 sequence reads: CASSLVGSNQPQHF. The CDR3 DNA reads TGTGCCAGCAGCTTGGTGGGGAGCAATCAGCCCCAGCATTTT.

The chain uses TRBV9 and TRBJ2-5, with D maybe TRBD1 (6 bases). The germline gives CDR1 SGDLS, CDR2 YYNGEE. The CDR3 length is 15 residues. Trimming shortened V by 1 base and J by 5 bases, and 15 bases separated the two germline ends. DNA for the CDR3: TGTGCCAGCAGCGTACAGACAGGTGATAGGGAGACCCAGTACTTC. Translation: CASSVQTGDRETQYF.

This clonotype was observed a single time. J is TRBJ2-7 and V is TRBV11-2, with D unclear. The V end lost 2 bases, the J end lost 6 bases, and 8 bases lay between the germline ends. Per the germline V gene, CDR1 is SGHAT and CDR2 is FQNNGV. This CDR3 region has 12 residues. DNA for the CDR3: TGTGCCAGCAGCTTAAATGGCGGCGAGCAGTACTTC. This sequence encodes CASSLNGGEQYF.

The chain links TRBV7-9 to TRBJ2-1; D might be TRBD1 or TRBD2, each matching 6 bases. Trimming cost V 5 bases and J 7 bases, with 18 bases left between them. The germline CDR1 and CDR2 sequences are SEHNR and FQNEAQ (reference sequence). The CDR3 consists of 15 residues. The CDR3 reads CASSTNRGLWNEQFF. The CDR3 bases are TGTGCCAGCAGCACTAACCGGGGGCTATGGAATGAGCAGTTCTTC.

The chain is built from TRBV5-5 and TRBJ2-1; 9 bases match TRBD2. Per germline, CDR1 SGHKS and CDR2 YYEKEE (reference sequence). The CDR3 spans 14 residues. Trimming cost V 2 bases and J 4 bases; bases outside gene matches: 1. The CDR3 spells CASSFTSGYNEQFF. The CDR3 coding sequence is TGTGCCAGCAGCTTTACTAGCGGGTACAATGAGCAGTTCTTC.

V and J are TRBV4-1 and TRBJ2-2; no clear D gene. CDR1 MGHRA and CDR2 YSYEKL come from the germline V gene. The CDR3 spans 18 residues. V gave up 0 bases and J gave up 8 bases, with 22 bases separating them. CDR3 protein: CASSQDPLPLYRAGELFF. In DNA form, the CDR3 reads TGCGCCAGCAGCCAAGATCCCCTACCCCTCTACCGGGCGGGGGAGCTGTTTTTT.

This clonotype appeared once. The chain has TRBV28 and TRBJ2-1; 8 nucleotides line up with TRBD1. Trimming cost V 6 bases and J 10 bases; bases outside gene matches: 17. Germline CDR1 reads MDHEN; CDR2 reads SYDVKM. The CDR3 is 16 residues long. The CDR3 loop reads CASRSQGSTGVREQFF. CDR3 nucleotides: TGTGCCAGCAGAAGTCAGGGGTCGACAGGGGTTAGGGAGCAGTTCTTC.

V gene TRBV27 combines with J gene TRBJ1-2; 7 nucleotides match TRBD1. Looked up from germline, CDR1 is MNHEY and CDR2 is SMNVEV (reference sequence). The trim removed 4 bases at V and 8 bases at J, leaving 13 bases unmatched. The CDR3 consists of 15 residues. Here the CDR3 reads CASSSRQGKVGGYTF. As DNA, the CDR3 is TGTGCCAGCAGTTCTCGACAGGGAAAGGTTGGCGGCTACACCTTC.

This clonotype was observed once. The rearrangement links TRBV11-3 to TRBJ2-4; the D gene is possibly TRBD2 (6 bases). The V gene lost 5 bases and the J gene lost 1 base, with 15 bases spanning the gap. CDR1 and CDR2 from the germline V gene are SGHNT and YENEEA. This CDR3 contains 16 residues. In nucleotides, the CDR3 is TGTGCCAGCAGCCGCCGCGGGGTTTACGCCAAAAACATTCAGTACTTC. Protein: CASSRRGVYAKNIQYF.

The rearrangement links TRBV7-6 to TRBJ2-2, with 8 bases matching TRBD1. This CDR3 comprises 16 residues. Germline-derived CDR1 and CDR2 are SGHVS and FNYEAQ. The V and J ends lost 1 base and 4 bases, in that order; junction bases with no gene match: 5. This CDR3 is CASSLGDRTVTGELFF. The CDR3 DNA reads as TGTGCCAGCAGCTTAGGGGACAGGACGGTCACCGGGGAGCTGTTTTTT.

Comment on this clonotype: A junction boundary mismatches the germline segment, possibly from a read error. This chain uses TRBV29-1 with TRBJ1-1, with D perhaps matching TRBD1 (5 bases). The CDR3 is 14 residues long. The germline gives CDR1 SQVTM, CDR2 ANQGSEA. DNA of the CDR3: TGCAGCGTTGAAGCCGGGAGGTCGGACACTGAAGTTTTCTTT. Amino acids: CSVEAGRSDTEVFF. The variable domain in full, completed from reference TRBV29-1 and TRBJ1-1, reads SAVISQKPSRDICQRGTSLTIQCQVDSQVTMMFWYRQQPGQSLTLIATANQGSEATYESGFVIDKFPISRPNLTFSTLTVSNMSPEDSSIYLCSVEAGRSDTEVFFGQGTRLTVV.

The V gene is TRBV27, the J gene TRBJ2-2, with 7 positions matching TRBD1. CDR1 MNHEY and CDR2 SMNVEV come from the germline V gene (reference sequence). The CDR3 sequence is 15 residues long. The trim removed 6 bases at V and 2 bases at J, leaving 6 bases unmatched. This CDR3 reads CASSLGQSNTGELFF. Written as DNA, the CDR3 is TGTGCCAGCAGCCTGGGACAGTCTAACACCGGGGAGCTGTTTTTT.

The chain has TRBV13 and TRBJ1-1; D call uncertain. Germline V gene lookup returns CDR1 PRHDT and CDR2 FYEKMQ (reference sequence). Trimming stripped 5 bases from V and 10 bases from J, with 14 bases between. The CDR3 spans 12 residues. Here the CDR3 DNA reads TGTGCCAGCAGCGTCGTGAAAAATAGAGCTTTCTTT. The encoded protein is CASSVVKNRAFF.

The chain combines TRBV12-5 with TRBJ2-5, with D unclear. CDR3 length: 12 amino acids. Trimming took off 8 bases at V and 2 bases at J, with 9 bases between the two ends. Germline V gene lookup returns CDR1 LGHNT and CDR2 FRNRAP. DNA of the CDR3: TGTGCTAGTCTCCGAGAGCAAGAGACCCAGTACTTC. Translating gives CASLREQETQYF.

The V call is TRBV9, the J call TRBJ1-2, with 7 bases fitting TRBD1. V lost 0 bases to trimming and J lost 6 bases; unmatched junction nucleotides: 2. Per the germline V gene, CDR1 is SGDLS and CDR2 is YYNGEE. CDR3 size: 13 residues. Here the CDR3 reads CASSVGTGDGYTF. The CDR3 bases are TGTGCCAGCAGCGTAGGGACAGGCGATGGCTACACCTTC. Full variable domain (rest looked up from reference TRBV9 and TRBJ1-2): DSGVTQTPKHLITATGQRVTLRCSPRSGDLSVYWYQQSLDQGLQFLIQYYNGEERAKGNILERFSAQQFPDLHSELNLSSLELGDSALYFCASSVGTGDGYTFGSGTRLTVV.

The rearrangement joins TRBV2 to TRBJ2-7; D is possibly TRBD2 (6 bases). V was shortened by 10 bases and J by 5 bases, with 15 bases between the two germline ends. Germline V gene data show CDR1 as SNHLY and CDR2 as FYNNEI. There are 12 residues in the CDR3. The chain's CDR3 is CATRGGPDEQYF. The CDR3 region has the DNA TGTGCCACTCGAGGAGGGCCCGACGAGCAGTACTTC.

The rearrangement links TRBV20-1 to TRBJ2-6, with 10 positions matching TRBD1. J gave up 0 bases and V 5 bases, and 1 base lay outside the gene matches. Germline CDR1 is DFQATT and CDR2 is SNEGSKA (reference sequence). This CDR3 region has 15 residues. In nucleotides, the CDR3 is TGCAGTGCTGGGGACAGGGGCTCTGGGGCCAACGTCCTGACTTTC. Its protein is CSAGDRGSGANVLTF.

This clonotype showed up just a few times. CDR3 sequence: CASKDPGNQPQHF. CDR3 bases: TGTGCCAGCAAGGACCCGGGCAATCAGCCCCAGCATTTT. The chain employs TRBV6-1 and TRBJ1-5; D is unclear. The CDR3 runs to 13 residues. The V end was cut by 7 bases, the J end by 2 bases, with 9 bases between. Germline lookup yields CDR1 MNHNS and CDR2 SASEGT.

This clonotype appeared once. This chain's CDR3 is CASSLLAGSWNEQFF. As DNA, the CDR3 is TGTGCCAGCAGTTTATTAGCGGGAAGTTGGAATGAGCAGTTCTTC. V is TRBV28 and J is TRBJ2-1; 8 bases are shared with TRBD2. Germline trimming cut 1 base from V and 7 bases from J; bases unmatched to any gene: 6. The CDR3 extends over 15 amino acids. Germline loops: CDR1 MDHEN, CDR2 SYDVKM.